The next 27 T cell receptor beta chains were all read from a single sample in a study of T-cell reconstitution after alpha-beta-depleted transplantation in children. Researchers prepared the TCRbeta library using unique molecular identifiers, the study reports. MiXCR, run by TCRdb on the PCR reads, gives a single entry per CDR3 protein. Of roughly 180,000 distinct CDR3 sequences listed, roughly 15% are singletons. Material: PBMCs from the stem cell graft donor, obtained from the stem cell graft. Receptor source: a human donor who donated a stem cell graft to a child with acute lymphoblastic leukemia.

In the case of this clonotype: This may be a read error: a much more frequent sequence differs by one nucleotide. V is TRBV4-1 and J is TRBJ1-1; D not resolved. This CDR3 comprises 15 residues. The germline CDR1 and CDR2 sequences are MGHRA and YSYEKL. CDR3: CASTQEGGPNTEAFF. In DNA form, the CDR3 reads TGCGCCAGCACCCAAGAAGGCGGACCGAACACTGAAGCTTTCTTT.

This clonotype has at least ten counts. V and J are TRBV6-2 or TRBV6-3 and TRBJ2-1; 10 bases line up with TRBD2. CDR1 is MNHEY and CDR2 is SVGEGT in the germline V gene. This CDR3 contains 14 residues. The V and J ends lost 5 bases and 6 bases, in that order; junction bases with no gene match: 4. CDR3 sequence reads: CASSRTSGINEQFF. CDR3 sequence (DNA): TGTGCCAGCAGTAGGACTAGCGGTATCAATGAGCAGTTCTTC.

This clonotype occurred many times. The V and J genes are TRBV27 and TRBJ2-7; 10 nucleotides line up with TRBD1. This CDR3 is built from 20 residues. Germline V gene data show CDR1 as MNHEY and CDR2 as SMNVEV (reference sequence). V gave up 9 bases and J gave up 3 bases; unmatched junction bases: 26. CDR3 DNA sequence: TGTGCCAGTAGACAGGGGGCAAGCGGCCGTTTTTTATCGTCGAGCTACGAGCAGTACTTC. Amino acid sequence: CASRQGASGRFLSSSYEQYF.

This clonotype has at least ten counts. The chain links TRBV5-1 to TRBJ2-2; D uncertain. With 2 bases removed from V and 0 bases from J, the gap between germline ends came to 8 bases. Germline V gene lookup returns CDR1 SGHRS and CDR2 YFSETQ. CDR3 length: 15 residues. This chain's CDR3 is CASSFRPTNTGELFF. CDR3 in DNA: TGCGCCAGCAGCTTTCGGCCTACGAACACCGGGGAGCTGTTTTTT.

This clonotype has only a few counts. CDR3 residues: CSATDRGGPKNIQYF. CDR3 in DNA: TGCAGTGCTACGGACAGGGGAGGGCCCAAAAACATTCAGTACTTC. J is TRBJ2-4 and V is TRBV20-1, with 9 bases identical to TRBD1. V lost 4 bases and J lost 2; bases outside the gene matches: 6. In germline, CDR1 is DFQATT, CDR2 SNEGSKA (reference sequence). This CDR3 has 15 amino acids.

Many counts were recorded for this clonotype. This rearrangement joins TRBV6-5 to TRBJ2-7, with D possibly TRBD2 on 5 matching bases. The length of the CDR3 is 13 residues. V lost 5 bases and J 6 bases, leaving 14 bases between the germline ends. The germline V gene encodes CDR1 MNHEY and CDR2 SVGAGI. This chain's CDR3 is CASSNTRFREQYF. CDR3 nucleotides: TGTGCCAGCAGTAACACTAGGTTTCGCGAGCAGTACTTC.

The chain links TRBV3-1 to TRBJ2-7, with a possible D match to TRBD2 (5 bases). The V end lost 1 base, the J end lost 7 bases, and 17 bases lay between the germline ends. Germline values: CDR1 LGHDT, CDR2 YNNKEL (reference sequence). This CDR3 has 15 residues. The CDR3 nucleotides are TGTGCCAGCAGCCAAGTCACGGGGATCTTCGGGGAGCAGTACTTC. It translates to CASSQVTGIFGEQYF.

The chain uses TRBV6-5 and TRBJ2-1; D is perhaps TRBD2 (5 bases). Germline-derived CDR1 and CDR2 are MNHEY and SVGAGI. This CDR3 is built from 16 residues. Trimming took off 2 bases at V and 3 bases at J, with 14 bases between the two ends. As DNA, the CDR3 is TGTGCCAGCAGTTACGAAGCGGTCCCGGGCTACAATGAGCAGTTCTTC. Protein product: CASSYEAVPGYNEQFF.

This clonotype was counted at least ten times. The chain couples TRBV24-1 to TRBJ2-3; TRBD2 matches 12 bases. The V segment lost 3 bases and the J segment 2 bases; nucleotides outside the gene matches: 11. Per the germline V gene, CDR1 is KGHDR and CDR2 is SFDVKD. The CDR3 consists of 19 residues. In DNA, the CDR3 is TGTGCCACCAGTGATCCGGGACTAGCGGGCGGAGGGGCCACAGATACGCAGTATTTT. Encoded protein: CATSDPGLAGGGATDTQYF.

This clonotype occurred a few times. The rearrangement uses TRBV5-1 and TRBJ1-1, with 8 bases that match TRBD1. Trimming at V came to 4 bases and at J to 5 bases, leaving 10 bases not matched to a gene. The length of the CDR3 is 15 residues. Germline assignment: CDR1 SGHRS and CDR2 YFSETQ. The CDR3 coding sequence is TGCGCCAGCAGCCCTCAACAAACAGGGGGAACTGAAGCTTTCTTT. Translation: CASSPQQTGGTEAFF.

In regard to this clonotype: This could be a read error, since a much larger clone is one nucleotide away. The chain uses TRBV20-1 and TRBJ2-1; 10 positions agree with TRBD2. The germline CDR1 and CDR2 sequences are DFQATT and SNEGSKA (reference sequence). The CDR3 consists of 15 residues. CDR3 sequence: CSARVAGGGINEHFF. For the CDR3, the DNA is TGCAGTGCTAGAGTAGCGGGAGGAGGTATCAATGAGCATTTCTTC.

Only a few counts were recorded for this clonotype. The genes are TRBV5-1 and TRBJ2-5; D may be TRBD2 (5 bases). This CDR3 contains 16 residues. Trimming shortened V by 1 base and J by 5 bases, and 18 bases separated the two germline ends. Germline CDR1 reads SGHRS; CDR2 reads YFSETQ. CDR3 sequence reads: CASSLQFSRSGETQYF. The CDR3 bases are TGCGCCAGCAGCTTGCAGTTCTCCAGGTCGGGGGAGACCCAGTACTTC.

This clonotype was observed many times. CDR3 sequence: CASSQDRASYDSPLHF. The CDR3 nucleotides are TGCGCCAGCAGCCAGGACAGGGCTTCTTATGATTCACCCCTCCACTTT. The chain recombines TRBV5-1 with TRBJ1-6, with 8 positions matching TRBD1. V dropped 4 bases and J dropped 8; count of bases not matched to a gene: 11. The germline V gene encodes CDR1 SGHRS and CDR2 YFSETQ. The CDR3 runs 16 residues.

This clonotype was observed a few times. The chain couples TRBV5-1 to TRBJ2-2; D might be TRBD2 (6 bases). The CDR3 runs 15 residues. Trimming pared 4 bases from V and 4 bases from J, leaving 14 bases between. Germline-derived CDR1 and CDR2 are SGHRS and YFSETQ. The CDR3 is CASSLFGGGTGELFF. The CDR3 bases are TGCGCCAGCAGCCTGTTCGGGGGTGGCACCGGGGAGCTGTTTTTT. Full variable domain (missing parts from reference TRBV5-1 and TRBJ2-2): KAGVTQTPRYLIKTRGQQVTLSCSPISGHRSVSWYQQTPGQGLQFLFEYFSETQRNKGNFPGRFSGRQFSNSRSEMNVSTLELGDSALYLCASSLFGGGTGELFFGEGSRLTVL.

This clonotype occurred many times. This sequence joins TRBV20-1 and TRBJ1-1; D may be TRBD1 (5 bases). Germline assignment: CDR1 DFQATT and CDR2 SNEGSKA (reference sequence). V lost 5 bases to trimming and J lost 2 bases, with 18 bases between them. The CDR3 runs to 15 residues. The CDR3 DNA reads TGCAGTGCTCAGATGACGGGACGGGTCAACACTGAAGCTTTCTTT. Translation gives CSAQMTGRVNTEAFF.

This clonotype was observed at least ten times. The CDR3 nucleotides read TGTGCCAGCAGTTCCCCGACTCGGTACGAGCAGTACTTC. Protein: CASSSPTRYEQYF. This chain connects TRBV12-3 or TRBV12-4 to TRBJ2-7; D remains ambiguous. CDR3 length equals 13 residues. Trimming left V 4 bases short and J 4 bases short, with 11 bases between.

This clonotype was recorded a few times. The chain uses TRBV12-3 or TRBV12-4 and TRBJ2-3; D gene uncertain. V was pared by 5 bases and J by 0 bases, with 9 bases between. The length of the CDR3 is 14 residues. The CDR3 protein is CASSEIYSTDTQYF. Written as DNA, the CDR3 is TGTGCCAGCAGTGAAATATACAGCACAGATACGCAGTATTTT.

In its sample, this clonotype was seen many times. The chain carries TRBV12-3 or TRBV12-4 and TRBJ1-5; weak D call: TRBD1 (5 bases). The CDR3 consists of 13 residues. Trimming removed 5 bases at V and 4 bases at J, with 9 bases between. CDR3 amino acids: CASSRDQNQPQHF. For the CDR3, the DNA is TGTGCCAGCAGTCGGGACCAGAATCAGCCCCAGCATTTT.

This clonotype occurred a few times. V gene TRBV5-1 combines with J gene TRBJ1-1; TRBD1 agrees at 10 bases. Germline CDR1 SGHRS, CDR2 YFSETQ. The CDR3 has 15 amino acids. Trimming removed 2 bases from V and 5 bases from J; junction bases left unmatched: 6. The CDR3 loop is CASSFTTGGSTEAFF. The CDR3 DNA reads TGCGCCAGCAGCTTTACGACAGGGGGCAGTACTGAAGCTTTCTTT.

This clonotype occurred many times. The CDR3 here is CASSFLADEAVEQFF. The CDR3 DNA reads as TGCGCCAGCAGCTTTTTAGCGGATGAAGCGGTTGAGCAGTTCTTC. This rearrangement joins TRBV5-1 to TRBJ2-1; TRBD2 might be the D (6 bases). V lost 2 bases and J lost 9, with 18 bases in between. The CDR3 is 15 residues long. The germline V gene has CDR1 SGHRS and CDR2 YFSETQ.

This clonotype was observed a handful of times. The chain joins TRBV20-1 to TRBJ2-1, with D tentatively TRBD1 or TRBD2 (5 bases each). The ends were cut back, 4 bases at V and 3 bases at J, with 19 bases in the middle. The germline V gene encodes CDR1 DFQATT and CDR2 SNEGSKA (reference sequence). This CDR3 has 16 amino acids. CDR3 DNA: TGCAGTGCTACCGAGGGCCCTAGGGGTGACTACAATGAGCAGTTCTTC. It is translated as CSATEGPRGDYNEQFF.

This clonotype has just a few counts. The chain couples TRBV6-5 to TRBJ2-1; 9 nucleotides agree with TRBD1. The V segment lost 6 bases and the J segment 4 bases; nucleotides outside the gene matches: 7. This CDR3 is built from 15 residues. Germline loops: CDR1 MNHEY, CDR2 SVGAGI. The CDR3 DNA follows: TGTGCCAGCAGCTACCGGGACAGGGTGTACAATGAGCAGTTCTTC. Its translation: CASSYRDRVYNEQFF.

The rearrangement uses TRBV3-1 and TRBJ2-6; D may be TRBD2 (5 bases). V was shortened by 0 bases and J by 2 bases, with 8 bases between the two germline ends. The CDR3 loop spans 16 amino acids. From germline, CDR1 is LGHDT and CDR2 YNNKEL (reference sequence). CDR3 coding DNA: TGTGCCAGCAGCCAAGATATGAGGGCTGGGGCCAACGTCCTGACTTTC. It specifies CASSQDMRAGANVLTF.

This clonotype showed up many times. The CDR3 here is CASSPLERGQDYGYTF. In DNA, the CDR3 is TGCGCCAGCAGCCCCCTTGAAAGGGGGCAGGACTATGGCTACACCTTC. The V gene is TRBV5-1, the J gene TRBJ1-2, with TRBD1 matching over 7 bases. Unmatched junction bases numbered 12, after V lost 4 bases and J lost 3 bases. The CDR3 is 16 residues long. Germline CDR1 reads SGHRS; CDR2 reads YFSETQ. Drawing the rest from reference TRBV5-1 and TRBJ1-2, the complete variable domain is KAGVTQTPRYLIKTRGQQVTLSCSPISGHRSVSWYQQTPGQGLQFLFEYFSETQRNKGNFPGRFSGRQFSNSRSEMNVSTLELGDSALYLCASSPLERGQDYGYTFGSGTRLTVV.

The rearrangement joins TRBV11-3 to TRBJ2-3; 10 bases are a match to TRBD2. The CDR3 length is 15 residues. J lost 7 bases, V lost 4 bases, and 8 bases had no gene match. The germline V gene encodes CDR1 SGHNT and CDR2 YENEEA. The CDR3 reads CASSSSGSAWNTQYF. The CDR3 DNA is TGTGCCAGCAGCTCTAGCGGGAGTGCGTGGAATACGCAGTATTTT.

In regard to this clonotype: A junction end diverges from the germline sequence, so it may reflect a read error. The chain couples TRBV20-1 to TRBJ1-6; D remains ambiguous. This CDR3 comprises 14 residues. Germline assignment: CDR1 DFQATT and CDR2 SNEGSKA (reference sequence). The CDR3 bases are TGCAGTGCTAGGGAAGGGCATCTGGATTCACCCATCCACTTT. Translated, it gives CSAREGHLDSPIHF.

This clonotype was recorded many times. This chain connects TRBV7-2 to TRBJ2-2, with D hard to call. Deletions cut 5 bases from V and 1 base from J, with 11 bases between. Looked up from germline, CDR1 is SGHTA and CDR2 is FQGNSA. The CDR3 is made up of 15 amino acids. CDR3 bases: TGTGCCAGCAGCCCAAGAGTACAGAACACCGGGGAGCTGTTTTTT. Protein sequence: CASSPRVQNTGELFF. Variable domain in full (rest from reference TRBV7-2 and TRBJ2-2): GAGVSQSPSNKVTEKGKDVELRCDPISGHTALYWYRQSLGQGLEFLIYFQGNSAPDKSGLPSDRFSAERTGGSVSTLTIQRTQQEDSAVYLCASSPRVQNTGELFFGEGSRLTVL.